The 6 T cell receptor beta chains listed next were all sequenced from one sample in a study of T-cell reconstitution after alpha-beta-depleted transplantation in children. Unique molecular identifiers were incorporated into the prepared TCRbeta library. TCRdb processed the PCR reads anew with MiXCR; each CDR3 protein has one entry. The sample records about a million distinct CDR3 sequences, roughly 31% being singletons. Here the sequenced sample was PBMCs, mostly from graft donor cells, taken 360 days after TCRalphabeta/CD19-depleted stem cell transplant. These receptors were taken from a boy under two years old who had a stem cell transplant for SCID, so the T cells may come from the graft donor.

V and J are TRBV27 and TRBJ1-1; D gene ambiguous. The germline V gene has CDR1 MNHEY and CDR2 SMNVEV (reference sequence). Trimming stripped 3 bases from V and 7 bases from J, with 3 bases between. This CDR3 spans 10 amino acids. CDR3 DNA sequence: TGTGCCAGCAGTTTCCGTGAAGCTTTCTTT. Encoded protein: CASSFREAFF.

The rearrangement links TRBV29-1 to TRBJ2-5; 7 bases are shared with TRBD1. CDR1 is SQVTM and CDR2 is ANQGSEA in the germline V gene. CDR3 length: 17 residues. The trim removed 7 bases at V and 2 bases at J, leaving 19 bases unmatched. The CDR3 sequence: CSATPERDRAIQETQYF. CDR3 nucleotide sequence: TGCAGCGCCACACCTGAGAGAGACAGGGCGATTCAAGAGACCCAGTACTTC.

The rearrangement links TRBV4-2 to TRBJ2-3; 10 bases are a match to TRBD2. This CDR3 has 17 amino acids. The germline V gene encodes CDR1 LGHNA and CDR2 YNFKEQ. After removal of 2 bases from V and 4 bases from J, the junction contained 9 bases not matched to a gene. This chain's CDR3 is CASSQPKRGGPADTQYF. CDR3 nucleotides: TGTGCCAGCAGCCAACCGAAGCGGGGGGGCCCGGCAGATACGCAGTATTTT.

This clonotype was seen a handful of times. The chain combines TRBV4-1 with TRBJ2-7; TRBD1 might be the D (5 bases). Germline CDR1 is MGHRA and CDR2 is YSYEKL. The CDR3 totals 15 residues. Deletions cut 5 bases from V and 4 bases from J, with 18 bases between. The CDR3 here is CASSVDIIRLYEQYF. Written as DNA, the CDR3 is TGCGCCAGCAGCGTGGACATAATAAGACTTTACGAGCAGTACTTC.

Comment on this clonotype: No conserved phenylalanine or tryptophan is present at the end of the CDR3, so a read error is the likely explanation. The chain recombines TRBV27 with TRBJ2-4, with TRBD2 matching 9 bases. The junction had 3 bases not matched to a gene; V was cut back by 8 bases and J by 1 base. Germline loops: CDR1 MNHEY, CDR2 SMNVEV (reference sequence). This CDR3 is built from 14 residues. CDR3 in amino acids: CASRGLAAKNIQYS. CDR3 DNA sequence: TGTGCCAGCCGGGGACTAGCTGCCAAAAACATTCAGTACTCC.

The V and J genes are TRBV20-1 and TRBJ2-7, with TRBD1 identical over 7 bases. Per the germline V gene, CDR1 is DFQATT and CDR2 is SNEGSKA (reference sequence). The junction had 10 bases not matched to a gene; V was cut back by 6 bases and J by 2 bases. The CDR3 is 14 amino acids. CDR3: CSATGSLGPYEQYF. CDR3 bases: TGCAGTGCGACAGGGTCTCTCGGCCCCTACGAGCAGTACTTC.